This paragraph reports one T cell receptor (beta chain). As yet, its antigen is unknown. This record comes from a study of T-cell reconstitution after alpha-beta-depleted transplantation in children. Molecular barcoding with unique molecular identifiers was used for the TCRbeta library. TCRdb itself ran the PCR reads through MiXCR, one entry per CDR3 protein. The sample contains about 470,000 distinct CDR3 sequences, over 40% of which appear only once. General study findings and limits: Newly produced T cells mostly accounted for T-cell counts and diversity one year post-transplant. Recipient T cells and thymic progenitors that survived were the source of the high TCRbeta diversity seen at day 60 in some patients.

The germline V gene encodes CDR1 DFQATT and CDR2 SNEGSKA (reference sequence). CDR3 length: 16 amino acids. The V gene lost 5 bases and the J gene lost 4 bases, with 21 bases spanning the gap. This clonotype was sampled from a girl aged 2 to 9 with aplastic anemia, due to receive a stem cell transplant. J is TRBJ2-1 and V is TRBV20-1; D uncertain. This material consisted of PBMCs, taken before TCRalphabeta/CD19-depleted stem cell transplant. The CDR3 sequence is CSASPPYKVAYNEQFF. CDR3 bases: TGCAGTGCTTCTCCTCCCTACAAAGTGGCGTACAATGAGCAGTTCTTC.